This T cell receptor (beta chain) was found in a study of CD8 T cells in ankylosing spondylitis. Study-wide results and limits: Reactive arthritis synovial fluid and blood were previously reported to contain some motif variants. A motif in TCR beta, a set of roughly 8 highly homologous variants, appeared characteristic of ankylosing spondylitis blood.

About this clonotype: What it recognizes is unknown. The junction differs from germline at one of its ends, possibly a read error.

As the method for making TCR beta libraries, quantitative 5'-RACE with molecular barcodes was used. From the 5' RACE reads, TCRdb called clonotypes with MiXCR, one entry per CDR3 protein. This sample has fewer than 400,000 distinct CDR3 sequences; 20% to 25% occur once, and the top ten carry around 17%. The CDR3 consists of 16 residues. The germline CDR1 and CDR2 sequences are SGHTA and FQGNSA. Sequencing was done on a sample of blood, either unsorted or a sorted T cell fraction (not recorded which). The sequence came from a male donor with ankylosing spondylitis. This rearrangement joins TRBV7-2 to TRBJ2-3, with TRBD2 identical over 11 bases. The CDR3 nucleotides are TGTGCCAGCAGCCTAGCGGGAGGTCTTAGCACAGATACGCAGTATTTT. Translating gives CASSLAGGLSTDTQYF.